Sequencing of this T cell receptor (beta chain) was carried out in a study of T cell changes during pregnancy in multiple sclerosis. Germline V gene data show CDR1 as SGHTA and CDR2 as FQGNSA. V shed 5 bases, J shed 6 bases, and the junction held 8 bases outside the gene matches. The CDR3 spans 15 residues. TCRdb's table, derived via immunoSEQ multiplex PCR, lists solely in-frame clones and lacks some. There are some 80,000 clones in the sample; around 92% occur only once, and 2% to 3% lies in the top ten. The genes are TRBV7-2 and TRBJ2-7; 12 bases align to TRBD2. Sequences were derived from peripheral blood, sampled before pregnancy. This receptor was taken from a female donor with multiple sclerosis, enrolled in a pregnancy study. Here the CDR3 reads CASSVLAGGLSEQYF. CDR3 DNA: TGTGCCAGCAGCGTACTAGCGGGAGGCCTCTCCGAGCAGTACTTC.